Below, 27 T cell receptor beta chains from the same sample are listed, as sequenced in a study of shared T cell receptors in the human thymus. The protocol was immunoSEQ multiplex PCR, while the TCRdb copy is restricted to in-frame clones and leaves out a portion. The sample carries about 380,000 clones, approximately 95% recorded once. Sample: thymocytes. The receptor source for this set is a human donor.

This chain connects TRBV5-5 to TRBJ1-2; no clear D. The CDR3 is 15 amino acids. The V gene lost 2 bases and the J gene lost 1 base, with 12 bases spanning the gap. CDR1 SGHKS and CDR2 YYEKEE come from the germline V gene (reference sequence). The CDR3, as DNA: TGTGCCAGCAGCTTTTTCGCCGGGCTTAACTATGGCTACACCTTC. It is translated as CASSFFAGLNYGYTF. The complete variable domain, with remaining parts taken from reference TRBV5-5 and TRBJ1-2, reads DAGVTQSPTHLIKTRGQQVTLRCSPISGHKSVSWYQQVLGQGPQFIFQYYEKEERGRGNFPDRFSARQFPNYSSELNVNALLLGDSALYLCASSFFAGLNYGYTFGSGTRLTVV.

The V and J genes are TRBV28 and TRBJ2-7, with 9 bases lining up with TRBD1. This CDR3 spans 16 amino acids. V was pared by 2 bases and J by 5 bases, with 10 bases of the junction left unmatched. In germline, CDR1 is MDHEN, CDR2 SYDVKM. The CDR3 nucleotides read TGTGCCAGCAGTTTAAGGGACAGGGTTATTAAGGACGAGCAGTACTTC. Protein product: CASSLRDRVIKDEQYF.

This chain connects TRBV2 to TRBJ2-1; D possibly corresponds to TRBD2 (6 bases). CDR1 SNHLY and CDR2 FYNNEI come from the germline V gene. The ends were cut back, 5 bases at V and 5 bases at J, with 22 bases in the middle. This CDR3 has 17 residues. For the CDR3, the DNA is TGTGCCAGCAGTCCCTCCCTACTAGCCCGATTCAACAATGAGCAGTTCTTC. Protein sequence: CASSPSLLARFNNEQFF.

As regards this clone: Other DNA variants within this sample encode the same CDR3. This chain connects TRBV28 to TRBJ1-1; D gene ambiguous. The germline V gene has CDR1 MDHEN and CDR2 SYDVKM. V lost 2 bases and J lost 0, with 4 bases in between. The CDR3 extends over 13 amino acids. The CDR3, as DNA: TGTGCCAGCAGTTTAGGCATGAACACTGAAGCTTTCTTT. As protein: CASSLGMNTEAFF.

The chain carries TRBV7-2 and TRBJ1-2; D ambiguous. Trimming stripped 2 bases from V and 2 bases from J, with 12 bases between. In germline, CDR1 is SGHTA, CDR2 FQGNSA. The CDR3 runs to 15 residues. CDR3 amino acids: CASSLWPSPNYGYTF. CDR3 nucleotides: TGTGCCAGCAGCTTATGGCCCTCCCCCAACTATGGCTACACCTTC. Full variable domain (rest looked up from reference TRBV7-2 and TRBJ1-2): GAGVSQSPSNKVTEKGKDVELRCDPISGHTALYWYRQSLGQGLEFLIYFQGNSAPDKSGLPSDRFSAERTGGSVSTLTIQRTQQEDSAVYLCASSLWPSPNYGYTFGSGTRLTVV.

J is TRBJ1-5 and V is TRBV7-2, with a possible D match to TRBD1 (6 bases). The CDR3 contains 16 residues. The V and J ends lost 1 base and 6 bases respectively, with 16 bases between them. Germline CDR1 reads SGHTA; CDR2 reads FQGNSA. The CDR3 nucleotides read TGTGCCAGCAGCTTAGAGGTCCCAGGGGACGGTCAGCCCCAGCATTTT. This sequence encodes CASSLEVPGDGQPQHF.

The chain has TRBV5-1 and TRBJ2-3; 13 bases are a match to TRBD2. Germline CDR1 and CDR2: SGHRS and YFSETQ. The V and J ends lost 0 bases and 4 bases, in that order; junction bases with no gene match: 20. The length of the CDR3 is 22 residues. This chain's CDR3 is CASSLAIYTKRGLAGVADTQYF. The CDR3 bases are TGCGCCAGCAGCTTGGCCATCTACACAAAAAGAGGACTAGCGGGAGTGGCAGATACGCAGTATTTT.

The rearrangement uses TRBV5-1 and TRBJ1-1; D gene ambiguous. This CDR3 contains 15 residues. Germline V lookup: CDR1 SGHRS, CDR2 YFSETQ. Deletions cut 5 bases from V and 0 bases from J, with 14 bases between. CDR3 sequence reads: CASRRHQALNTEAFF. The DNA of the CDR3 is TGCGCCAGCAGACGTCACCAAGCCCTGAACACTGAAGCTTTCTTT.

The chain recombines TRBV19 with TRBJ1-1; 8 nucleotides match TRBD1. From germline, CDR1 is LNHDA and CDR2 SQIVND (reference sequence). The CDR3 consists of 13 residues. Germline trimming cut 6 bases from V and 11 bases from J; bases unmatched to any gene: 11. CDR3 region: CASSATGAMRAFF. As DNA, the CDR3 is TGTGCCAGTAGCGCGACAGGGGCAATGAGGGCTTTCTTT.

This chain connects TRBV4-2 to TRBJ2-3; 8 nucleotides line up with TRBD2. There are 17 residues in the CDR3. The V segment lost 0 bases and the J segment 5 bases; nucleotides outside the gene matches: 10. Germline CDR1 and CDR2: LGHNA and YNFKEQ. The CDR3 loop reads CASSQESSGSLRDTQYF. For the CDR3, the DNA is TGTGCCAGCAGCCAAGAATCCAGCGGGAGCCTAAGAGATACGCAGTATTTT.

V is TRBV9 and J is TRBJ2-5, with TRBD1 matching over 11 bases. The germline CDR1 and CDR2 sequences are SGDLS and YYNGEE. This CDR3 spans 17 amino acids. Trimming cost V 1 base and J 1 base; bases outside gene matches: 6. The DNA of the CDR3 is TGTGCCAGCAGCGTAACCTGGGACAGGGGGATCCAAGAGACCCAGTACTTC. As protein: CASSVTWDRGIQETQYF.

The genes are TRBV4-1 and TRBJ2-1, with a possible D match to TRBD2 (6 bases). The CDR3 runs 15 residues. V dropped 4 bases and J dropped 10 bases, with 20 bases sitting between them. Germline V lookup: CDR1 MGHRA, CDR2 YSYEKL. Here the CDR3 DNA reads TGCGCCAGCAGCCGGAGGACGGGGGTTCAGGGAGAGCAGTTCTTC. This encodes CASSRRTGVQGEQFF.

This chain joins TRBV5-1 and TRBJ2-3; 10 bases map to TRBD2. Germline CDR1 reads SGHRS; CDR2 reads YFSETQ. The CDR3 spans 16 residues. With V trimmed by 0 bases and J by 10 bases, 11 bases remained unmatched. The CDR3 spells CASSLGLAGVGNAQYF. CDR3 DNA sequence: TGCGCCAGCAGCTTGGGTCTAGCGGGAGTGGGGAATGCGCAGTATTTT.

The genes are TRBV20-1 and TRBJ1-1; D might be TRBD1 (5 bases). V shed 6 bases and J shed 10 bases, with 15 bases lying between them. From germline, CDR1 is DFQATT and CDR2 SNEGSKA (reference sequence). The CDR3 length is 11 residues. CDR3 amino acids: CSAGGRLGAFF. The CDR3 DNA follows: TGCAGTGCCGGGGGGAGGTTGGGAGCTTTCTTT.

CDR3 in amino acids: CASRPQGQTQETQYF. CDR3 nucleotide sequence: TGTGCCAGCCGACCGCAGGGACAGACCCAAGAGACCCAGTACTTC. The chain recombines TRBV27 with TRBJ2-5, with 7 bases identical to TRBD1. Germline V gene lookup returns CDR1 MNHEY and CDR2 SMNVEV (reference sequence). This CDR3 region has 15 residues. J gave up 1 base and V 8 bases, and 10 bases lay outside the gene matches.

The V and J genes are TRBV11-2 and TRBJ2-4; D gene unclear. Germline V lookup: CDR1 SGHAT, CDR2 FQNNGV. The CDR3 is made up of 15 amino acids. V lost 0 bases to trimming and J lost 0 bases, with 6 bases between them. CDR3 loop: CASSLEGLAKNIQYF. The CDR3 DNA reads as TGTGCCAGCAGCTTAGAAGGATTAGCCAAAAACATTCAGTACTTC.

As to this clone: The same CDR3 is also encoded by other DNA sequences in this sample. The chain joins TRBV11-2 to TRBJ1-2; TRBD1 agrees at 7 bases. The J segment lost 3 bases and the V segment lost 2 bases, leaving 15 bases of the junction unmatched. Per the germline V gene, CDR1 is SGHAT and CDR2 is FQNNGV. The CDR3 has 18 amino acids. CDR3 coding DNA: TGTGCCAGCAGCTTAAGGGTGGTCAGGGGGAGTCTTTACTATGGCTACACCTTC. Translated: CASSLRVVRGSLYYGYTF.

J is TRBJ1-1 and V is TRBV4-3, with D possibly matching TRBD1 (6 bases). From germline, CDR1 is LGHNA and CDR2 YSLEER. There are 14 residues in the CDR3. V gave up 4 bases and J gave up 4 bases, with 13 bases separating them. CDR3 in amino acids: CASSPPGVGTEAFF. CDR3 coding DNA: TGCGCCAGCAGCCCCCCAGGGGTAGGCACTGAAGCTTTCTTT.

The CDR3 sequence is CASSQDPGRGEQFF. As DNA, the CDR3 is TGCGCCAGCAGCCAAGATCCGGGAAGGGGGGAGCAGTTCTTC. This chain links TRBV4-3 with TRBJ2-1; D might be TRBD1 (6 bases). This CDR3 comprises 14 residues. Germline lookup yields CDR1 LGHNA and CDR2 YSLEER. The ends were cut back, 0 bases at V and 10 bases at J, with 13 bases in the middle.

The chain has TRBV30 and TRBJ1-1; D is unresolved. Trimming cost V 2 bases and J 7 bases, with 8 bases left between them. Germline V gene sequence: CDR1 GTSNPN, CDR2 SVGIG (reference sequence). CDR3 length: 11 residues. CDR3: CAWSTGSEAFF. The CDR3 DNA follows: TGTGCCTGGAGTACGGGGAGTGAAGCTTTCTTT.

The J gene is TRBJ2-7, the V gene TRBV7-8, with D perhaps matching TRBD1 (5 bases). The germline V gene has CDR1 SGHVS and CDR2 FQNEAQ. V was cut by 4 bases and J by 3 bases, with 25 bases left in between. The CDR3 extends over 18 amino acids. CDR3 protein: CASSSTPGREGECYEQYF. The CDR3 DNA reads as TGTGCCAGCAGCTCTACTCCCGGTCGCGAAGGGGAATGCTACGAGCAGTACTTC.

V gene TRBV14 combines with J gene TRBJ2-4; 7 nucleotides align to TRBD1. The germline gives CDR1 SGHDN, CDR2 FVKESK. This CDR3 is built from 20 residues. The trim removed 1 base at V and 2 bases at J, leaving 17 bases unmatched. In nucleotides, the CDR3 is TGTGCCAGCAGCCAAGGACCAAAAAGCCGCCGGGGACAGACCAAAAACATTCAGTACTTC. It codes for CASSQGPKSRRGQTKNIQYF.

This clone was seen a single time. This sequence joins TRBV6-1 and TRBJ2-5, with D maybe TRBD2 (6 bases). The assigned J gene may be wrong: the sequence end matches TRBJ2-7 better. The germline V gene encodes CDR1 MNHNS and CDR2 SASEGT. The CDR3 is 15 residues long. In DNA, the CDR3 is TGTGCCAGCAAAATCGACGGCGGGATGTTGGACGAGCAGTACTTC. This translates into CASKIDGGMLDEQYF.

This sequence joins TRBV10-1 and TRBJ2-2; no firm D call. Germline values: CDR1 WNHNN, CDR2 SYGVQD (reference sequence). V shed 7 bases and J shed 2 bases, with 11 bases lying between them. The CDR3 is 14 residues long. The CDR3 protein is CASNSGLNTGELFF. DNA for the CDR3: TGCGCCAGCAATTCTGGCCTTAACACCGGGGAGCTGTTTTTT.

The rearrangement links TRBV25-1 to TRBJ2-7; tentative D call: TRBD2 (5 bases). V lost 7 bases and J lost 4, with 11 bases in between. This CDR3 region has 12 residues. Germline V gene data show CDR1 as MGHDK and CDR2 as SYGVNS. In nucleotides, the CDR3 is TGTGCCAGCACCGAGGGTGGGTACGAGCAGTACTTC. This gives the protein CASTEGGYEQYF.

The chain has TRBV7-8 and TRBJ2-7; no clear D gene. The CDR3 runs to 13 residues. V dropped 1 base and J dropped 4 bases, with 8 bases sitting between them. Germline values: CDR1 SGHVS, CDR2 FQNEAQ. The CDR3 coding sequence is TGTGCCAGCAGCTTAGTCGAATGGTACGAGCAGTACTTC. It specifies CASSLVEWYEQYF.

The rearrangement joins TRBV28 to TRBJ1-1, with 7 bases aligning to TRBD1. The CDR3 is made up of 14 amino acids. Germline CDR1 and CDR2: MDHEN and SYDVKM. V lost 5 bases, J lost 1 base, and 4 bases stayed unmatched. The CDR3 sequence is CASSEQGKNTEAFF. CDR3 bases: TGTGCCAGCAGTGAACAGGGGAAGAACACTGAAGCTTTCTTT.